Presented here are 13 T cell receptor beta chains from one specimen sequenced in a study of T cells in Graves' hyperthyroidism and ophthalmopathy. Researchers amplified the TCR beta CDR3 regions from RNA transcripts. With the HTBI primer set, the TCR CDR3 went through a first round of RT-PCR. MiXCR, applied by TCRdb to the multiplex PCR reads, yields one record per CDR3 protein. The table has 650,000 to 850,000 distinct CDR3 sequences, over 15% seen once; the top ten hold over 15%. Sequencing was performed on blood. The receptors originated from a woman aged 50 to 60 with Graves' hyperthyroidism that later progressed to Graves' ophthalmopathy.

In DNA form, the CDR3 reads TGTGCCAGCAGTTTAAGGACAGGGACTACCTACGAGCAGTACTTC. Encoded protein: CASSLRTGTTYEQYF. The V and J genes are TRBV27 and TRBJ2-7; perhaps TRBD1 as D (8 bases). The CDR3 runs to 15 residues. The V and J ends lost 2 bases and 2 bases respectively, with 13 bases between them. Germline V gene lookup returns CDR1 MNHEY and CDR2 SMNVEV (reference sequence).

The sample holds many counts of this clonotype. The V gene is TRBV6-1, the J gene TRBJ1-1, with D perhaps TRBD1 (6 bases). From germline, CDR1 is MNHNS and CDR2 SASEGT. The CDR3 is 13 residues long. V lost 8 bases and J 1 base, leaving 11 bases between the germline ends. CDR3 DNA: TGTGCCAGCCACAGGGAAGGGAACACTGAAGCTTTCTTT. It is translated as CASHREGNTEAFF.

This clonotype appeared many times. The CDR3 region has the DNA TGTGCCAGCAGCCAAGCCTATGGGACAGGGGGCTATTGGACTGAAGCTTTCTTT. Its translation is CASSQAYGTGGYWTEAFF. This rearrangement joins TRBV3-1 to TRBJ1-1, with 12 bases matching TRBD1. V shed 1 base and J 5 bases; nucleotides not matched to a gene: 11. The CDR3 totals 18 residues. Germline CDR1 and CDR2: LGHDT and YNNKEL (reference sequence). The full variable domain, in which reference TRBV3-1 and TRBJ1-1 provide the parts outside the CDR3, is DTAVSQTPKYLVTQMGNDKSIKCEQNLGHDTMYWYKQDSKKFLKIMFSYNNKELIINETVPNRFSPKSPDKAHLNLHINSLELGDSAVYFCASSQAYGTGGYWTEAFFGQGTRLTVV.

This clonotype was detected a few times. This chain connects TRBV27 to TRBJ2-7; no firm D call. The germline V gene has CDR1 MNHEY and CDR2 SMNVEV (reference sequence). This CDR3 region has 13 residues. With 4 bases removed from V and 1 base from J, the gap between germline ends came to 8 bases. CDR3 sequence: CASSSTLSYEQYF. The CDR3 nucleotides read TGTGCCAGCAGTTCGACTCTTTCCTACGAGCAGTACTTC.

This chain joins TRBV29-1 and TRBJ2-3, with a possible D match to TRBD2 (6 bases). This CDR3 is 19 amino acids long. Trimming stripped 1 base from V and 0 bases from J, with 23 bases between. Germline V gene data show CDR1 as SQVTM and CDR2 as ANQGSEA. CDR3 bases: TGCAGCGTTGAAGGGGGTTCGGACTATGGTTGGGCCAGCACAGATACGCAGTATTTT. It is translated as CSVEGGSDYGWASTDTQYF.

At least ten counts were recorded for this clonotype. The chain is built from TRBV20-1 and TRBJ2-2, with 7 bases matching TRBD2. Losses at the gene ends were 5 bases for V and 5 bases for J; bases not matched to a gene: 5. Per the germline V gene, CDR1 is DFQATT and CDR2 is SNEGSKA (reference sequence). The CDR3 runs to 13 residues. CDR3 sequence: CSAGLVSTGELFF. The CDR3 DNA reads as TGCAGTGCTGGACTAGTGTCTACCGGGGAGCTGTTTTTT.

Concerning this clonotype itself: The CDR3 carries no conserved terminal phenylalanine or tryptophan, so it likely arises from a read error. The rearrangement joins TRBV5-1 to TRBJ1-2; possible D gene TRBD1, 6 bases. Between the trimmed V and J ends, which lost 1 base and 0 bases, there was a span of 16 bases. This CDR3 comprises 17 residues. CDR1 is SGHRS and CDR2 is YFSETQ in the germline V gene. As DNA, the CDR3 is TGCGCCAGCAGCTTGAGCCAGGGGCTACAGACTAACTATGGCTACACCCTC. Translation: CASSLSQGLQTNYGYTL.

In its sample, this clonotype was seen a few times. CDR3 DNA: TGTGCCAGCGCCCTTCCCGGGGGGTACCCCGGGGAGCTGTTTTTT. As protein: CASALPGGYPGELFF. The chain employs TRBV6-1 and TRBJ2-2, with 7 bases that match TRBD2. V was clipped by 8 bases and J by 6 bases; unmatched bases: 12. CDR1 is MNHNS, CDR2 SASEGT, per germline. This CDR3 spans 15 amino acids.

This clonotype occurred many times. The V gene is TRBV3-1, the J gene TRBJ1-4; 10 bases fit TRBD1. Germline V CDR1 and CDR2: LGHDT, YNNKEL (reference sequence). J gave up 11 bases and V 3 bases, and 9 bases lay outside the gene matches. CDR3 length equals 15 residues. CDR3 region: CASSQTGTGDRKLFF. The DNA of the CDR3 is TGTGCCAGCAGCCAGACCGGGACAGGGGACAGGAAACTGTTTTTT. Supplemented by reference TRBV3-1 and TRBJ1-4, the full variable domain reads DTAVSQTPKYLVTQMGNDKSIKCEQNLGHDTMYWYKQDSKKFLKIMFSYNNKELIINETVPNRFSPKSPDKAHLNLHINSLELGDSAVYFCASSQTGTGDRKLFFGSGTQLSVL.

This clonotype was seen at least ten times. The rearrangement links TRBV30 to TRBJ1-5, with D possibly matching TRBD1 (6 bases). The CDR3 runs 15 residues. The V and J ends lost 2 bases and 6 bases respectively, with 17 bases between them. Germline CDR1 reads GTSNPN; CDR2 reads SVGIG (reference sequence). CDR3 region: CAWSSPPTGGQPQHF. CDR3 sequence (DNA): TGTGCCTGGAGTTCCCCCCCGACAGGCGGTCAGCCCCAGCATTTT. The full variable domain, with the rest looked up from reference TRBV30 and TRBJ1-5, is SQTIHQWPATLVQPVGSPLSLECTVEGTSNPNLYWYRQAAGRGLQLLFYSVGIGQISSEVPQNLSASRPQDRQFILSSKKLLLSDSGFYLCAWSSPPTGGQPQHFGDGTRLSIL.

The genes are TRBV6-1 and TRBJ2-2, with D possibly being TRBD1 (6 bases). Trimming took 5 bases from V and 2 from J, leaving 9 bases between them. CDR1 and CDR2 from the germline V gene are MNHNS and SASEGT. The CDR3 covers 14 residues. The CDR3 spells CASSQGFNTGELFF. CDR3 nucleotide sequence: TGTGCCAGCAGTCAGGGGTTCAACACCGGGGAGCTGTTTTTT.

Concerning this clonotype: One junction end disagrees with the germline gene, perhaps due to a read error. This rearrangement joins TRBV12-3 or TRBV12-4 to TRBJ2-1, with TRBD2 matching 15 bases. The CDR3 consists of 17 residues. CDR3 residues: CASSPGTSGGPNKEQFF. In nucleotides, the CDR3 is TGTGCCAGCAGCCCGGGGACTAGCGGGGGGCCCAACAAGGAGCAGTTCTTC.

The sample holds many counts of this clonotype. This rearrangement joins TRBV30 to TRBJ2-2; D unresolved. The CDR3 extends over 13 amino acids. V lost 2 bases, J lost 3 bases, and 7 bases lay in between. Germline V lookup: CDR1 GTSNPN, CDR2 SVGIG (reference sequence). As DNA, the CDR3 is TGTGCCTGGAGTCAGGCTCACACCGGGGAGCTGTTTTTT. Translating it yields CAWSQAHTGELFF.